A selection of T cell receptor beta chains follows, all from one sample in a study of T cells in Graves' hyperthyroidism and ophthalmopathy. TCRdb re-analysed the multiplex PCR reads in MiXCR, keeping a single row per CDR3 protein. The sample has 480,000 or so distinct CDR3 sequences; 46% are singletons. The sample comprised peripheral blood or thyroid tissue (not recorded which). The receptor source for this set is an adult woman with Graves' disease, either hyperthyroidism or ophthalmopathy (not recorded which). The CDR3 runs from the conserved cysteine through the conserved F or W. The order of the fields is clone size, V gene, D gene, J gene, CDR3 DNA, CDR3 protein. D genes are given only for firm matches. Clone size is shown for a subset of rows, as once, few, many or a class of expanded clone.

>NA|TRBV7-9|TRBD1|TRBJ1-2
TGTGCCAGCAGCGTAGCGCCCGACAGGGGCTATGGCTACACCTTC
CASSVAPDRGYGYTF
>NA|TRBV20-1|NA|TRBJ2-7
TGCAGTGCTAGAGTTGTGGCAGCGGAGAGCTCCTACGAGCAGTACTTC
CSARVVAAESSYEQYF
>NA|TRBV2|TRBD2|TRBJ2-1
TGTGCCAGCAGTGAAGCGGCGGGAGGGCCTTCGAGTGAGCAGTTCTTC
CASSEAAGGPSSEQFF
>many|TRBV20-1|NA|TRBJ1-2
TGCAGTGCTACACCCCGGGACACTTCCGGGGACGATGGCTACACCTTC
CSATPRDTSGDDGYTF
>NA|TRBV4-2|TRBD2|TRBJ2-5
TGTGCCAGCAGCCAAATGTCTAGCGGGGTAGAGACCCAGTACTTC
CASSQMSSGVETQYF
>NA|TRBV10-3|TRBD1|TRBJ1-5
TGTGCCATCAGGCCGGGACAGGGGGCTCGGCAGCCCCAGCATTTT
CAIRPGQGARQPQHF
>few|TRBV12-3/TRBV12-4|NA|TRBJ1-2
TGTGCCAGCAGTATGGGTGGCGGGAGCTATGGCTACACCTTC
CASSMGGGSYGYTF
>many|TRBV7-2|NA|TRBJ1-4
TGTGCCAGCAGCCTCACAGGAAAGGTCAATGAAAAACTGTTTTTT
CASSLTGKVNEKLFF
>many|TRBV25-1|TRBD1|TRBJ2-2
TGTGCCAGCAGTGAGGGGCCAGGGAACAGGGGCGCGAACACCGGGGAGCTGTTTTTT
CASSEGPGNRGANTGELFF
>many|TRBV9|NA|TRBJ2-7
TGTGCCAGCATAGTGAGTGGCTACGAGCAGTACTTC
CASIVSGYEQYF
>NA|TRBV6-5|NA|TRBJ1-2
TGTGCCAGCAGTCGGTCGCCCAGCCTCTATGGCTACACCTTC
CASSRSPSLYGYTF
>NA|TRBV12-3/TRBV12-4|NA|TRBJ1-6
TGTGCCAGCAGTTTTGGTGGGGCCCTCCACTTT
CASSFGGALHF
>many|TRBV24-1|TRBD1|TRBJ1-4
TGTGCCACCAGTGATCCAAGGCAGGGGGATGAAAAACTGTTTTTT
CATSDPRQGDEKLFF
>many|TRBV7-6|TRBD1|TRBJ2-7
TGTGCCAGCAGCTTGGGGACAGTCTTAGTGGGGAGCTCCTACGAGCAGTACTTC
CASSLGTVLVGSSYEQYF
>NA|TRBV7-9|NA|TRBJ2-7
TGTGCCAGCAGCTTAGGGACCATGAACTACGAGCAGTACTTC
CASSLGTMNYEQYF
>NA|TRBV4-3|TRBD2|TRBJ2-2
TGCGCCAGCAGCCAGGCCGAGGGACTAGGTACCGGGGAGCTGTTTTTT
CASSQAEGLGTGELFF